This T cell receptor (beta chain) was recovered during a study of blood T cell repertoires in COVID-19. The overall study: The study drew acute and convalescent COVID-19 samples from the United States, Italy and Spain. Sources were T cells, B-cell-depleted T cells, or PBMCs; the material itself was cDNA or gDNA.

This table comes from immunoSEQ multiplex PCR, and its TCRdb copy is limited to in-frame clones, with some not included. The sample shows about 89,000 clones, roughly 80% of them seen only once. The CDR3 covers 15 residues. CDR1 is GTSNPN and CDR2 is SVGIG in the germline V gene (reference sequence). V was cut by 3 bases and J by 6 bases, with 20 bases left in between. This clone was detected only a few times. Sequenced input: peripheral blood. The source is a human donor in a cohort sampled during active COVID-19. The chain couples TRBV30 to TRBJ1-1; D is possibly TRBD1 (5 bases). The CDR3 sequence is CAWSSWGGLTPEAFF. DNA for the CDR3: TGTGCCTGGAGCTCTTGGGGCGGTCTGACCCCTGAAGCTTTCTTT.